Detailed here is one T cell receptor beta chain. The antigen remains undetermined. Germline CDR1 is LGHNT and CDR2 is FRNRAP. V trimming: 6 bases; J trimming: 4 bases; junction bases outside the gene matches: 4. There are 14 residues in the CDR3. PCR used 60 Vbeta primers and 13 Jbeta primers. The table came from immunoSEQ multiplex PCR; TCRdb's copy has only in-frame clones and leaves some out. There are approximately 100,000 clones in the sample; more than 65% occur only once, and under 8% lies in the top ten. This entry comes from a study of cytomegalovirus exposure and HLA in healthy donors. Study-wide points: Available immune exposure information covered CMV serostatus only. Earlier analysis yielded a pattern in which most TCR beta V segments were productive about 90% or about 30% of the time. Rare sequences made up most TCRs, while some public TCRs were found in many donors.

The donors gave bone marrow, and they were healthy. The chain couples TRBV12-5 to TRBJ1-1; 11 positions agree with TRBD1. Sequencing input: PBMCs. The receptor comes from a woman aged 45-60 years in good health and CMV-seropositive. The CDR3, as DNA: TGTGCTAGTGGACGGGGACAGGGGGTCACTGAAGCTTTCTTT. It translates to CASGRGQGVTEAFF.